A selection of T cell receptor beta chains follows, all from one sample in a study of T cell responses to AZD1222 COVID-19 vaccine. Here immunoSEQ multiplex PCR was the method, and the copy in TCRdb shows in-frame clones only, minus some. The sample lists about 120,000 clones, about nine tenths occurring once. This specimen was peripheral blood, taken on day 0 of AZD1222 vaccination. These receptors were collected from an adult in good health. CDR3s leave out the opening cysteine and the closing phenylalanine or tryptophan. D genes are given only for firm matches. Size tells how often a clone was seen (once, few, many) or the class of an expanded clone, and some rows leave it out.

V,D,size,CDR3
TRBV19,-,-,ASSIRGGRDGYT
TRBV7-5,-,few,ARSSPMGSEETQY
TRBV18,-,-,ASSPIGRGTNTEAF
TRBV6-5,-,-,ASGSKGGNNYGYT
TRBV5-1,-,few,ASTPRAEGGYT
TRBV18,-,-,ASSGNGGHGEKLF
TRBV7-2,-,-,ASSLDSAPNEQF
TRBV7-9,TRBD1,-,ASRPQGDSPLH
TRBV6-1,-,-,ASSASIRGSTDTQY
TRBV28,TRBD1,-,ASSGTLGTGYRKLF
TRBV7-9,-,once,ASSLVPPVGDTQY
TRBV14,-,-,ASSQDHRLPQF
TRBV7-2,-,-,ASSPKGGRAEAF
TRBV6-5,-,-,AGKRGGTDTQY
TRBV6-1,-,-,ASSEVSREDQPQH
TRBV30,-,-,AWSGKNTEAF
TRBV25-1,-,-,ASSQNGRGTYGYT
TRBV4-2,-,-,ASSQVLSGTASQETQY
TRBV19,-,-,ASSIDRGRQDTQY
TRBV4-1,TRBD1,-,ASSQDPGQGHYNEQF
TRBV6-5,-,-,ASSPSGGRGYEQY
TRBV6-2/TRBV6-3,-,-,ASSWWSQGRNQPQH
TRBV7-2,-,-,ASSLGGRVYEQY
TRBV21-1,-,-,ASSKPRDRRLEQY
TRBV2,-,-,ASRGDGLYEQY
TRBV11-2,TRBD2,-,ASSLEGLSIYEQY
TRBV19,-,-,ASSIGDTVNQPQH
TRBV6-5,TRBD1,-,ASRHTTGDKY
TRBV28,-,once,ASRRSGGAYEQY
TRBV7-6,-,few,ASTELRANTGELF
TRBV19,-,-,ASSIVQGITQETQY
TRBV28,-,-,ASSSRPYEQY
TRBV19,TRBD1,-,ASSIDYGPTGWGAEAF
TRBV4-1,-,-,ASSQDPLGLFRDRGSNEQY
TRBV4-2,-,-,ASSQDLGPIQPQH
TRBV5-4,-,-,ASSLGFESGELF
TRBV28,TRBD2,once,ASSLAGGTDTQY
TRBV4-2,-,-,ASSKGASVDTQY
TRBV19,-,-,ASRDSGGSGTEAF
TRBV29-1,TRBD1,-,SAYRGGNTEAF
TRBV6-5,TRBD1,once,ASRPTGTPYEQY
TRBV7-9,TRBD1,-,ASSSRDRGWYEQY
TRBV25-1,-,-,ASSGDPVSLH
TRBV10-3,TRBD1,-,AISGPGGQGAHEQY
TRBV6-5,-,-,ASSYSGGAWDEQY
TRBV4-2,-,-,ATGTAGPKNIQY
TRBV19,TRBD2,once,ATSRSGVTDTQY
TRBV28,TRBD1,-,ASISGTGVYEQY
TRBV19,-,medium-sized,ASSIEEGRSEAF
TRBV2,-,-,ASSDTPGRIRGEQY
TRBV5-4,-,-,ASSLYRENTEAF
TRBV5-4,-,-,ERGSYEQY
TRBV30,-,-,AWGSQGNTIY
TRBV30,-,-,AWSVLGLRLAKNIQY